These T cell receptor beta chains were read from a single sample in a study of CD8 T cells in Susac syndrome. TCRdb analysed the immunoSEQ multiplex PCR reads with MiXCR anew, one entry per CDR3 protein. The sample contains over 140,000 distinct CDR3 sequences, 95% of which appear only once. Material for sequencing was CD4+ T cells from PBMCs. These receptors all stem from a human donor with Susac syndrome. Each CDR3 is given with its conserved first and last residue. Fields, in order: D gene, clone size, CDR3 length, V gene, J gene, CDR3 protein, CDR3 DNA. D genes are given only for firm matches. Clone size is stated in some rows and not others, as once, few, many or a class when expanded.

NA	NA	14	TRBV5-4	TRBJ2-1	CASSSYSSYNEQFF	TGTGCCAGCAGCTCCTATAGCTCCTACAATGAGCAGTTCTTC
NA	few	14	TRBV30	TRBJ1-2	CAWTHRGMNYGYTF	TGTGCCTGGACTCACCGAGGGATGAACTATGGCTACACCTTC
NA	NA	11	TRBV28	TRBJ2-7	CASSLGGRGYF	TGTGCCAGCAGTTTGGGGGGAAGGGGATACTTC
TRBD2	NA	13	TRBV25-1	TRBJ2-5	CASRTSFTETQYF	TGTGCCAGCCGGACTAGCTTCACAGAGACCCAGTACTTC
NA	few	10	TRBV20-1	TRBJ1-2	CSASDYGYTF	TGCAGTGCTAGTGACTATGGCTACACCTTC
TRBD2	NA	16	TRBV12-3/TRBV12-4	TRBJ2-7	CASSFVSSGGAYEQYF	TGTGCCAGCAGTTTTGTGTCCAGCGGGGGGGCCTACGAGCAGTACTTC
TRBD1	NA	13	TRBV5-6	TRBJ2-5	CASRLTGGETQYF	TGTGCCAGCAGACTGACAGGGGGAGAGACCCAGTACTTC
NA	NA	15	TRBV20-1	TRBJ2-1	CSARGDRSSYNEQFF	TGCAGTGCTAGAGGCGACAGGAGCTCCTACAATGAGCAGTTCTTC
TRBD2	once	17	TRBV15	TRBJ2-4	CATSGLGLAGDRNIQYF	TGTGCCACCAGCGGCCTTGGACTAGCGGGGGACCGGAACATTCAGTACTTC
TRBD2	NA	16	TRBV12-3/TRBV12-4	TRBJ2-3	CASSPMYSGGQSTQYF	TGTGCCAGCAGTCCCATGTATAGCGGGGGCCAGAGTACGCAGTATTTT
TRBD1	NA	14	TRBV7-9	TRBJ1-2	CASSRDSLNYGYTF	TGTGCCAGCAGCCGGGACAGCCTTAACTATGGCTACACCTTC
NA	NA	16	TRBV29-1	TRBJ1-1	CSVGGGGHQMNTEAFF	TGCAGCGTTGGGGGTGGGGGACACCAAATGAACACTGAAGCTTTCTTT
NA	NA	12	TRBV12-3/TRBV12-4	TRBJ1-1	CASSLARGEAFF	TGTGCCAGCAGTTTAGCGCGGGGTGAAGCTTTCTTT
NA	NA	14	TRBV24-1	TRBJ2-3	CATSETGYTDTQYF	TGTGCCACCAGTGAGACAGGCTACACAGATACGCAGTATTTT
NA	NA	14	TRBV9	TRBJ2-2	CASSVPSYTGELFF	TGTGCCAGCAGCGTACCCTCGTACACCGGGGAGCTGTTTTTT
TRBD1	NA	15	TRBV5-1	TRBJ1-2	CASSLARGGNYGYTF	TGCGCCAGCAGCTTGGCCAGGGGGGGGAACTATGGCTACACCTTC
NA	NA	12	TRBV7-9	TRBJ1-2	CASSETNYGYTF	TGTGCCAGCAGCGAGACGAACTATGGCTACACCTTC
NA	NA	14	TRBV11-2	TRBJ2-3	CASSSEGLSDTQYF	TGTGCCAGCAGCTCGGAAGGATTGTCAGATACGCAGTATTTT
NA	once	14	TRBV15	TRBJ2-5	CATSRDRWKETQYF	TGTGCCACCAGCAGAGATAGATGGAAAGAGACCCAGTACTTC
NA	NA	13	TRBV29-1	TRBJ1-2	CSGGDKKNYGYTF	TGCAGCGGCGGGGACAAGAAAAACTATGGCTACACCTTC
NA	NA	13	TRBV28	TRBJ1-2	CASSSGFSYGYTF	TGTGCCAGCAGTTCCGGCTTCTCTTATGGCTACACCTTC
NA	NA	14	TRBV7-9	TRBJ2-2	CASSLDQTTGELFF	TGTGCCAGCAGCTTAGACCAGACCACCGGGGAGCTGTTTTTT
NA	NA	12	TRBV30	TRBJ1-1	CAWSLGRREAFF	TGTGCCTGGAGTCTCGGGCGGAGAGAAGCTTTCTTT
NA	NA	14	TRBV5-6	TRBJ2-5	CASSVGWRRETQYF	TGTGCCAGCAGCGTGGGATGGCGGAGAGAGACCCAGTACTTC
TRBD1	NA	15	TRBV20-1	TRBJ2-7	CSARPPGTGGIEQYF	TGCAGTGCCCGACCCCCCGGGACAGGGGGTATCGAGCAGTACTTC
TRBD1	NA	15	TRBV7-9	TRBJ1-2	CASSLKTGGDYGYTF	TGTGCCAGCAGCTTAAAGACAGGGGGGGACTATGGCTACACCTTC
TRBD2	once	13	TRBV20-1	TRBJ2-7	CSGQAGGTYEQYF	TGCAGTGGACAAGCGGGAGGCACCTACGAGCAGTACTTC
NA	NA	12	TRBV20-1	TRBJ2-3	CSAEGSTDTQYF	TGCAGTGCTGAGGGGAGCACAGATACGCAGTATTTT
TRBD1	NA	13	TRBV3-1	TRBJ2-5	CASTRTGQETQYF	TGTGCCAGCACACGGACAGGGCAAGAGACCCAGTACTTC
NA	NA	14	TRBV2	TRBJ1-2	CASSVSTGGYGYTF	TGTGCCAGCAGTGTCTCCACGGGGGGCTATGGCTACACCTTC
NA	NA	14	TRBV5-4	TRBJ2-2	CASSESTHDGELFF	TGTGCCAGCAGCGAGTCTACCCACGACGGGGAGCTGTTTTTT
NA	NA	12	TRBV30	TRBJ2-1	CAWSIPGNEQFF	TGTGCCTGGAGCATTCCGGGGAATGAGCAGTTCTTC
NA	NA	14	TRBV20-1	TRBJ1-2	CSARDRKGNYGYTF	TGCAGTGCTAGAGATAGGAAAGGGAACTATGGCTACACCTTC
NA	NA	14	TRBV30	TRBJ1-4	CAWSRLGANEKLFF	TGTGCCTGGAGTCGTTTAGGGGCTAATGAAAAACTGTTTTTT
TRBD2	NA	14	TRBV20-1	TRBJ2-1	CSALGLATYNEQFF	TGCAGTGCTCTGGGACTAGCGACCTACAATGAGCAGTTCTTC
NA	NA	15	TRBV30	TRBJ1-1	CAWLSIQGDNTEAFF	TGTGCCTGGCTATCGATACAGGGAGACAACACTGAAGCTTTCTTT